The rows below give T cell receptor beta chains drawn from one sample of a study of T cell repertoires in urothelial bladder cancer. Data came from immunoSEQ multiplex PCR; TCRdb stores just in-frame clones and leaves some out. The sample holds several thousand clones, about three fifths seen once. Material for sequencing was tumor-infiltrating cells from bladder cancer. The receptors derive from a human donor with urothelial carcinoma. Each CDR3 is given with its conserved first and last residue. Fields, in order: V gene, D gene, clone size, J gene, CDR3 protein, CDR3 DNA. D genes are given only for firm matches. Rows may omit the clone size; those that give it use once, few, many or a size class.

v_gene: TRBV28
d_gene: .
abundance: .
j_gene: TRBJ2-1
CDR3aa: CASSQQIRNEQFF
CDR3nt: TGTGCCAGCAGTCAACAGATTAGGAATGAGCAGTTCTTC

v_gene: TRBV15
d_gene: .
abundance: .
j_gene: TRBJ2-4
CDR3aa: CATSRDGVVNIQYF
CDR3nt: TGTGCCACCAGCAGAGATGGTGTAGTGAACATTCAGTACTTC

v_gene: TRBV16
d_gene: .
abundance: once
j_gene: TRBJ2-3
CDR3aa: CASSQSSAGVLADTQYF
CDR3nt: TGTGCCAGCAGCCAATCATCGGCAGGGGTCTTGGCAGATACGCAGTATTTT

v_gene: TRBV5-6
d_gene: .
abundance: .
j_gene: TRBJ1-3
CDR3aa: CASSLDATGTTGNTIYF
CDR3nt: TGTGCCAGCAGCTTGGATGCCACAGGGACCACTGGAAACACCATATATTTT

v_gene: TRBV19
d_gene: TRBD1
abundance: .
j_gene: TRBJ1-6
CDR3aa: CASSIGDRGSPLHF
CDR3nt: TGTGCCAGTAGTATTGGGGACAGGGGTTCACCCCTCCACTTT

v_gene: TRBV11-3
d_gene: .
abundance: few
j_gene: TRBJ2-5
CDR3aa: CASSPKDSETQYF
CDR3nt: TGTGCCAGCAGCCCGAAGGACTCAGAGACCCAGTACTTC

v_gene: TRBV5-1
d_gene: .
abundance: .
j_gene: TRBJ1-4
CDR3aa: CASSPQAWGEKLFF
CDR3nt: TGCGCCAGCAGCCCACAGGCCTGGGGTGAAAAACTGTTTTTT

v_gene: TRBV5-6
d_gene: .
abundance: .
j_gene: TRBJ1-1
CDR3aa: CASSLLNTEAFF
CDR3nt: TGTGCCAGCAGCTTGTTGAACACTGAAGCTTTCTTT

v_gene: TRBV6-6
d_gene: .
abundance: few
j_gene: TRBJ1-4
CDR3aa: CASSLGDINEKLFF
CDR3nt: TGTGCCAGCAGTTTGGGCGACATAAATGAAAAACTGTTTTTT

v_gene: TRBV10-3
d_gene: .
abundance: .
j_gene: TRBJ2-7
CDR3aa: CAISKPPGQAYEQYF
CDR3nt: TGTGCCATCAGTAAGCCACCGGGGCAGGCCTACGAGCAGTACTTC

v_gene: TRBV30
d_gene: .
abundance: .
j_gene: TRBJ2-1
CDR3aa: CAWSVLLYDEQFF
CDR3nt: TGTGCCTGGAGTGTACTTCTATACGATGAGCAGTTCTTC

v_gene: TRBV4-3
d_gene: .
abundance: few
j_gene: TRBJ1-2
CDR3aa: CASSQDGETNNYGYTF
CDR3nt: TGCGCCAGCAGCCAAGATGGGGAGACCAATAACTATGGCTACACCTTC

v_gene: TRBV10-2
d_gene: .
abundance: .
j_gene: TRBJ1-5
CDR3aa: CASSESPGNSNQPQHF
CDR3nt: TGCGCCAGCAGTGAGTCGCCAGGGAATAGCAATCAGCCCCAGCATTTT

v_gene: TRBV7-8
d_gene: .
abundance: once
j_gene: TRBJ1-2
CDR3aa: CASSLAAANYGYTF
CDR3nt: TGTGCCAGCAGCTTAGCTGCAGCCAACTATGGCTACACCTTC

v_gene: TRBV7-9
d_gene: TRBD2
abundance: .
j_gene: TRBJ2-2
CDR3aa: CASSAGGVAGELFF
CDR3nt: TGTGCCAGCAGCGCGGGGGGAGTAGCCGGGGAGCTGTTTTTT

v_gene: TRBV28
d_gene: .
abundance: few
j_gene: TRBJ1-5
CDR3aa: CASSFLPLVSNQPQHF
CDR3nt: TGTGCCAGCAGTTTCCTGCCCCTAGTTAGCAATCAGCCCCAGCATTTT

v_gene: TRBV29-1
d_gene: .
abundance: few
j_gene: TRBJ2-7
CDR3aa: CSVFEGYEQYF
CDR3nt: TGCAGCGTTTTCGAGGGATACGAGCAGTACTTC

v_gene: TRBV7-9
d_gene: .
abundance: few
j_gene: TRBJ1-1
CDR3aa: CASSFDGFGDTEAFF
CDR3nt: TGTGCCAGCAGCTTTGATGGGTTTGGGGACACTGAAGCTTTCTTT

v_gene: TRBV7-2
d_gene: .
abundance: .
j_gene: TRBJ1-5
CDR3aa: CASSGGPQPQHF
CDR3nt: TGTGCCAGCAGCGGGGGGCCTCAGCCCCAGCATTTT

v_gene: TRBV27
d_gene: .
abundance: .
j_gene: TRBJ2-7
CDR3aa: CASSFETAVIYEQYF
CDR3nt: TGTGCCAGCAGTTTCGAGACAGCTGTTATCTACGAGCAGTACTTC

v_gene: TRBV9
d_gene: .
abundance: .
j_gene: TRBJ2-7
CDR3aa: CASSVVWGTDEQYF
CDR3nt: TGTGCCAGCAGCGTAGTATGGGGTACCGACGAGCAGTACTTC

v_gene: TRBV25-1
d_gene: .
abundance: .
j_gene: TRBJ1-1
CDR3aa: CASSERDDTEAFF
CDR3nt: TGTGCCAGCAGTGAACGGGACGACACTGAAGCTTTCTTT

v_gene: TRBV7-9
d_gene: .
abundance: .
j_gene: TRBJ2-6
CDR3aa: CASSLLQVAGANVLTF
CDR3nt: TGTGCCAGCAGCTTACTTCAGGTGGCTGGGGCCAACGTCCTGACTTTC

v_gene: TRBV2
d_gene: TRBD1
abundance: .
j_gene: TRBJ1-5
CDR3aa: CASRGTENQPQHF
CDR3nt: TGTGCCAGCAGAGGGACAGAGAATCAGCCCCAGCATTTT

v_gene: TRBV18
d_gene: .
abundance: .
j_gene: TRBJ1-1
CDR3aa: CASSPGRPEAFF
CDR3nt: TGTGCCAGCTCACCAGGGAGGCCTGAAGCTTTCTTT

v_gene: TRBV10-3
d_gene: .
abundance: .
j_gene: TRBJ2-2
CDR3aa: CAISGISDGELFF
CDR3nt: TGTGCCATCAGTGGGATATCAGACGGGGAGCTGTTTTTT

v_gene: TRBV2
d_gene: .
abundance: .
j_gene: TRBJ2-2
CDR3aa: CASSDEGSNTGELFF
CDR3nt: TGTGCCAGCAGTGATGAGGGATCGAACACCGGGGAGCTGTTTTTT

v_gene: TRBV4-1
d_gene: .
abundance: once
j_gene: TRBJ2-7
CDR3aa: CASSPWDGDYEQYF
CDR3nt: TGCGCCAGCAGCCCATGGGACGGAGACTACGAGCAGTACTTC

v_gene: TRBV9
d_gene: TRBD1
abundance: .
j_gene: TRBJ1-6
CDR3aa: CASSEGTSGTGLSPLHF
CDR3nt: TGTGCCAGCAGCGAAGGAACCTCCGGGACAGGGCTTTCACCCCTCCACTTT

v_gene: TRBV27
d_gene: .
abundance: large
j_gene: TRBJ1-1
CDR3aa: CASSLARTNTEAFF
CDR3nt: TGTGCCAGCAGTTTAGCCAGGACAAACACTGAAGCTTTCTTT

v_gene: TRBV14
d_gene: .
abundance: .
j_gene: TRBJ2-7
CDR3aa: CASSQENYYEQYF
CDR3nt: TGTGCCAGCAGCCAAGAGAATTACTACGAGCAGTACTTC

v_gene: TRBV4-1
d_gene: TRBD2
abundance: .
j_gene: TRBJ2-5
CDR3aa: CASSQLGLAGGETQYF
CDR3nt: TGCGCCAGCAGCCAGTTGGGGCTAGCGGGGGGAGAGACCCAGTACTTC

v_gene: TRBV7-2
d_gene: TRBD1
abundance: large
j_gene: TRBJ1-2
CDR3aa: CASSFPGGGYGYTF
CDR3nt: TGTGCCAGCAGCTTTCCAGGGGGCGGGTATGGCTACACCTTC

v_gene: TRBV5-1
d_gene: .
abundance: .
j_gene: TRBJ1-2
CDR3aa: CASSSRDLGNGYTF
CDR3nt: TGCGCCAGCAGCTCCCGGGACCTAGGTAATGGCTACACCTTC

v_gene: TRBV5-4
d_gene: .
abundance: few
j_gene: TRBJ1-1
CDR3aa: CASSRGLTNTEAFF
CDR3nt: TGTGCCAGCAGCCGGGGACTGACGAACACTGAAGCTTTCTTT

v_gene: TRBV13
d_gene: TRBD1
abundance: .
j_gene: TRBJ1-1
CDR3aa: CASTLDRAAEAFF
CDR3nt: TGTGCCAGCACCCTGGACAGGGCGGCTGAAGCTTTCTTT

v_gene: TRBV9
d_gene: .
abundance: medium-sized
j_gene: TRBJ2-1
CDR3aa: CASSVWSQTAPYNEQFF
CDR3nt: TGTGCCAGCAGCGTGTGGTCCCAGACGGCCCCCTACAATGAGCAGTTCTTC

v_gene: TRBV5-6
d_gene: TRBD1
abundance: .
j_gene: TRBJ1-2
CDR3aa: CASSWDRENYGYTF
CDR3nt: TGTGCCAGCAGCTGGGACAGGGAAAACTATGGCTACACCTTC

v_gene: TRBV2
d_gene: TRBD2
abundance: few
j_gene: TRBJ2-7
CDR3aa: CASTPSGGAQGQYF
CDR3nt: TGTGCCAGCACCCCTTCGGGAGGGGCGCAAGGGCAGTACTTC

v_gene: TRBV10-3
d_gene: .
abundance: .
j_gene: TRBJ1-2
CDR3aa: CAISVVQEDGYTF
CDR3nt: TGTGCCATCAGTGTTGTCCAAGAGGATGGCTACACCTTC

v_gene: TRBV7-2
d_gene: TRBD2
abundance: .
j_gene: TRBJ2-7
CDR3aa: CASSLTSGTQLEQYF
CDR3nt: TGTGCCAGCAGCCTGACTAGCGGGACCCAGTTAGAGCAGTACTTC

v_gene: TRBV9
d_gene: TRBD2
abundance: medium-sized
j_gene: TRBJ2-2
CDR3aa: CASSARPTSGASNTGELFF
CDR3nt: TGTGCCAGCAGCGCCCGACCGACTAGCGGGGCATCGAACACCGGGGAGCTGTTTTTT

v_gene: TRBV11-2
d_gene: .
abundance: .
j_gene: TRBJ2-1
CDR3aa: CASSLFGNEQFF
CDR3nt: TGTGCCAGCAGCTTATTTGGCAATGAGCAGTTCTTC

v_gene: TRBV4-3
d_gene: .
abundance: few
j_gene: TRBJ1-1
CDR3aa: CASSQDSKGNTEAFF
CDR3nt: TGCGCCAGCAGCCAAGATTCCAAAGGGAACACTGAAGCTTTCTTT